This T cell receptor beta chain came from a study of T cell responses to AZD1222 COVID-19 vaccine. Study-wide results and limits: Across the whole spike, CD4 TCRs peaked at regions 160-218 and 743-854. Repertoire samples came only from after the peak T cell response. A mostly white British donor set with more females was recruited, and clonal diversity was possibly underestimated.

In regard to this clone: The antigen remains unidentified.

TCRdb's copy holds only in-frame clones and misses some; the assay was immunoSEQ multiplex PCR. Seen here are about 150,000 clones, approximately 94% observed once, and the top ten hold 1.3%. The CDR3 covers 13 residues. Germline loops: CDR1 SGHKS, CDR2 YYEKEE (reference sequence). The V and J ends lost 7 bases and 4 bases respectively, with 14 bases between them. Sequenced material: peripheral blood, taken on day 0 of AZD1222 vaccination. The chain combines TRBV5-5 with TRBJ2-5; no clear D. This receptor was identified in an adult in good health. The DNA for the CDR3 is TGTGCCAGCGGATCCATGGTTCGAGAGACCCAGTACTTC. Translated: CASGSMVRETQYF.